Listed below are T cell receptor beta chains from one sample, sequenced in a study of HIV-infected patients and healthy controls. TCRdb processed the 5' RACE reads anew with MiXCR; each CDR3 protein has one entry. The sample consists of thousands of distinct CDR3 sequences, roughly 8.7% of them appearing once. Sequenced material: blood, taken during antiretroviral therapy. These TCRs come from an adult with HIV infection. Both conserved end residues are trimmed from each CDR3.

v_gene	j_gene	CDR3aa
TRBV6-6	TRBJ2-3	ASSYSSPGVRSGTDTQY
TRBV2	TRBJ1-5	ASSEVGDGNQPQH
TRBV9	TRBJ2-1	ASSAGGTSGDGNEQF
TRBV6-2/TRBV6-3	TRBJ1-6	ASSSGTGLSPLH
TRBV20-1	TRBJ1-2	SARLSLANYGYT
TRBV12-3/TRBV12-4	TRBJ1-1	ASRTGEVSEAF
TRBV7-8	TRBJ1-5	ASSLVWDNLSNQPQH
TRBV28	TRBJ2-1	ASSGVDRDIYNEQF
TRBV20-1	TRBJ2-7	SARFGAGDEQY
TRBV6-5	TRBJ1-2	ASGSTGGDYGYT
TRBV6-5	TRBJ2-2	ASNEAGTGGIGELF
TRBV12-3/TRBV12-4	TRBJ1-1	ASSLVSEGNTEAF
TRBV4-3	TRBJ2-6	ASSQDRDTRNVLT
TRBV6-5	TRBJ1-1	ASSYSAGWSTEAF
TRBV7-3	TRBJ1-5	ASSLSGNQPQH